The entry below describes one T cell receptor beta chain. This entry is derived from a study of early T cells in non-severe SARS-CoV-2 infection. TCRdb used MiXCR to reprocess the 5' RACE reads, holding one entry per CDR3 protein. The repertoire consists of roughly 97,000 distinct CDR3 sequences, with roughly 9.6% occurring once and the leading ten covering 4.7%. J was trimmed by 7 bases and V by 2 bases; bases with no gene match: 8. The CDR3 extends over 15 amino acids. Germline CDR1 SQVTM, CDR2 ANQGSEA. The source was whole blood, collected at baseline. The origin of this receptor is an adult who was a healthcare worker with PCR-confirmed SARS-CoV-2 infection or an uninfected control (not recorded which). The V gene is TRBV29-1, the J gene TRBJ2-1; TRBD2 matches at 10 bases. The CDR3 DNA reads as TGCAGCGTTGAACTTCTAGCGGGGGTTTTAAATGAGCAGTTCTTC. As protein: CSVELLAGVLNEQFF.